These 23 T cell receptor beta chains share one sample of origin, sequenced in a study of beta chain features in type 1 diabetes. The isolated RNA, all of it, was reverse transcribed, so expressed TCRB transcripts were what got sequenced. Sequencing used immunoSEQ multiplex PCR; TCRdb keeps in-frame clones, though not all of them. The sample records more than 300,000 clones, about 16% being singletons. The specimen was naive CD4+ T cells from blood. These receptors came from a woman in her late teens or twenties in good health.

V usage is TRBV28 and J usage is TRBJ2-5; 7 positions match TRBD1. Trimming at V came to 2 bases and at J to 4 bases, leaving 13 bases not matched to a gene. Germline V CDR1 and CDR2: MDHEN, SYDVKM. The CDR3 consists of 17 residues. In nucleotides, the CDR3 is TGTGCCAGCAGTTTAACCCGAGGGACAAGGGGGCTAGAGACCCAGTACTTC. As protein: CASSLTRGTRGLETQYF.

This clone has only a few counts. This chain links TRBV6-5 with TRBJ1-2; TRBD1 is a possible D gene (6 bases). This CDR3 region has 15 residues. The V gene's germline CDR1 is MNHEY and CDR2 SVGAGI. Trimming shortened V by 10 bases and J by 0 bases, and 18 bases separated the two germline ends. The CDR3 DNA reads TGTGCCACGCGATTCGGACAGAATCCTAACTATGGCTACACCTTC. Residues: CATRFGQNPNYGYTF.

The rearrangement joins TRBV5-4 to TRBJ2-5, with D maybe TRBD1 (7 bases). The CDR3 extends over 16 amino acids. The germline V gene encodes CDR1 SGHNT and CDR2 YYREEE (reference sequence). V lost 5 bases and J lost 4, with 21 bases in between. For the CDR3, the DNA is TGTGCCAGCAGAGTATACAGGGGAGGAAATTTAGAGACCCAGTACTTC. The encoded protein is CASRVYRGGNLETQYF.

This clone has a handful of counts. The chain couples TRBV27 to TRBJ1-2, with 7 bases matching TRBD1. V lost 5 bases and J lost 4; bases outside the gene matches: 10. In germline, CDR1 is MNHEY, CDR2 SMNVEV (reference sequence). The CDR3 is 15 amino acids. The CDR3 reads CASSTQGKLVYGYTF. CDR3 DNA sequence: TGTGCCAGCAGTACACAGGGGAAGCTGGTCTATGGCTACACCTTC.

This clone was seen more than once but under ten times. The rearrangement joins TRBV7-2 to TRBJ2-1; 7 bases are shared with TRBD2. Germline V gives CDR1 SGHTA, CDR2 FQGNSA. The CDR3 has 16 amino acids. The ends lost 5 bases at V and 2 bases at J; junction bases unmatched: 9. The CDR3 bases are TGTGCCAGCAGCGACGCCGGGACTATCCCCTACAATGAGCAGTTCTTC. It encodes CASSDAGTIPYNEQFF.

The CDR3 sequence is CASSLLKAPTDTQYF. CDR3 nucleotide sequence: TGTGCCAGCAGTTTATTAAAAGCGCCCACAGATACGCAGTATTTT. V and J are TRBV27 and TRBJ2-3; no clear D. The CDR3 runs 15 residues. V was clipped by 1 base and J by 2 bases, with 10 bases between them. Germline assignment: CDR1 MNHEY and CDR2 SMNVEV (reference sequence).

The V call is TRBV25-1, the J call TRBJ2-1; possibly TRBD2 for D (6 bases). V shed 8 bases and J shed 3 bases, with 23 bases lying between them. Germline loops: CDR1 MGHDK, CDR2 SYGVNS. The CDR3 is 17 residues long. The CDR3 spells CASSPGGGGSFYNEQFF. DNA for the CDR3: TGTGCCAGCTCCCCCGGGGGTGGGGGATCGTTCTACAATGAGCAGTTCTTC.

CDR3 in DNA: TGTGCCAGCAGCTTAGACAGGGTTGCGGATGAGCAGTTCTTC. It specifies CASSLDRVADEQFF. This chain connects TRBV7-8 to TRBJ2-1; TRBD1 might be the D (6 bases). In germline, CDR1 is SGHVS, CDR2 FQNEAQ. There are 14 residues in the CDR3. V was pared by 1 base and J by 8 bases, with 12 bases between.

This clone showed up just a few times. This chain connects TRBV27 to TRBJ1-1; TRBD1 matches 8 bases. The J segment lost 5 bases and the V segment lost 8 bases, leaving 13 bases of the junction unmatched. Germline values: CDR1 MNHEY, CDR2 SMNVEV (reference sequence). The CDR3 covers 15 residues. The DNA of the CDR3 is TGTGCCAGCGGACGGGACAGGCGGGCGGGAACTGAAGCTTTCTTT. This codes for CASGRDRRAGTEAFF.

The chain carries TRBV5-1 and TRBJ2-5; 8 bases are shared with TRBD1. The CDR3 has 14 residues. Germline V CDR1 and CDR2: SGHRS, YFSETQ. V gave up 0 bases and J gave up 6 bases; unmatched junction bases: 4. CDR3 loop: CASSLDRGAKTQYF. The CDR3 DNA is TGCGCCAGCAGCTTGGACAGGGGGGCGAAGACCCAGTACTTC.

This chain connects TRBV5-4 to TRBJ2-3, with D unresolved. Per the germline V gene, CDR1 is SGHNT and CDR2 is YYREEE (reference sequence). The V gene lost 4 bases and the J gene lost 4 bases, with 10 bases spanning the gap. The CDR3 covers 13 residues. CDR3 sequence: CASSPPESDTQYF. As DNA, the CDR3 is TGTGCCAGCAGCCCGCCGGAGTCAGATACGCAGTATTTT.

V gene TRBV7-2 combines with J gene TRBJ2-1; 10 bases align to TRBD2. Trimming at V came to 3 bases and at J to 9 bases, leaving 8 bases not matched to a gene. This CDR3 region has 15 residues. Germline V lookup: CDR1 SGHTA, CDR2 FQGNSA. The CDR3: CASSLGLAGVTEQFF. The CDR3 DNA follows: TGTGCCAGCAGCTTGGGGCTAGCGGGAGTTACTGAGCAGTTCTTC.

This clone was counted only a few times. This rearrangement joins TRBV4-1 to TRBJ2-2; 7 nucleotides match TRBD1. The CDR3 contains 18 residues. Germline values: CDR1 MGHRA, CDR2 YSYEKL. Trimming took 4 bases from V and 0 from J; bases not matched to a gene: 11. The CDR3 region has the DNA TGCGCCAGCAGCCGAAAAGGGACCGGGACAGCGAACACCGGGGAGCTGTTTTTT. It is translated as CASSRKGTGTANTGELFF.

There are a few counts of this clone. Other DNA sequences in the same sample also yield this CDR3. J is TRBJ2-1 and V is TRBV5-1, with 7 bases fitting TRBD1. The CDR3 is 12 residues long. In germline, CDR1 is SGHRS, CDR2 YFSETQ. The junction had 0 bases not matched to a gene; V was cut back by 2 bases and J by 7 bases. Here the CDR3 reads CASSLQGNEQFF. The CDR3 region has the DNA TGCGCCAGCAGCTTACAGGGGAATGAGCAGTTCTTC.

V usage is TRBV4-2 and J usage is TRBJ2-1; D gene ambiguous. Germline values: CDR1 LGHNA, CDR2 YNFKEQ. This CDR3 has 14 amino acids. V was trimmed by 2 bases and J by 4 bases, leaving 9 bases between them. The chain's CDR3 is CASSQYKEYNEQFF. The CDR3 DNA is TGTGCCAGCAGCCAATACAAGGAGTACAATGAGCAGTTCTTC.

Only a few counts were recorded for this clone. The chain couples TRBV29-1 to TRBJ1-4, with 8 bases lining up with TRBD1. The germline gives CDR1 SQVTM, CDR2 ANQGSEA. The CDR3 is 13 residues long. V gave up 6 bases and J gave up 3 bases; unmatched junction bases: 3. For the CDR3, the DNA is TGCAGCGTCGGGACAGGCTCTAATGAAAAACTGTTTTTT. Translation: CSVGTGSNEKLFF.

This sequence joins TRBV6-5 and TRBJ2-1, with D perhaps TRBD2 (6 bases). The CDR3 sequence is 13 residues long. The V and J ends lost 6 bases and 7 bases respectively, with 13 bases between them. Germline-derived CDR1 and CDR2 are MNHEY and SVGAGI. The CDR3 sequence is CASRPGGGNEQFF. The CDR3 nucleotides read TGTGCCAGCAGACCTGGAGGAGGGAATGAGCAGTTCTTC.

This clone has more than one count but fewer than ten. The chain is built from TRBV28 and TRBJ2-1, with TRBD2 identical over 12 bases. The CDR3 spans 20 residues. V lost 6 bases and J lost 5; bases outside the gene matches: 20. CDR1 and CDR2 from the germline V gene are MDHEN and SYDVKM. CDR3 region: CASRRPSGRGAVYFNNEQFF. CDR3 nucleotide sequence: TGTGCCAGCAGGCGCCCTAGCGGGAGGGGAGCTGTGTATTTCAACAATGAGCAGTTCTTC.

The J gene is TRBJ2-5, the V gene TRBV28; tentatively, D is TRBD1 (6 bases). Trimming left V 8 bases short and J 5 bases short, with 15 bases between. Germline CDR1 and CDR2: MDHEN and SYDVKM. The CDR3 is 13 residues long. In DNA, the CDR3 is TGTGCCAGCTGGGGGCAGGGCTGGGAGACCCAGTACTTC. Its translation: CASWGQGWETQYF.

This chain links TRBV6-5 with TRBJ1-5; D is unresolved. Germline CDR1 reads MNHEY; CDR2 reads SVGAGI. This CDR3 comprises 13 residues. The V end lost 10 bases, the J end lost 6 bases, and 16 bases lay between the germline ends. CDR3 coding DNA: TGTGCCACCCACGGGAGGGCTGGTCAGCCCCAGCATTTT. Amino acid sequence: CATHGRAGQPQHF.

This clone has just a few counts. J is TRBJ2-1 and V is TRBV28; a weak D match, TRBD1 (5 bases). V gave up 7 bases and J gave up 1 base, with 14 bases separating them. CDR3 length: 15 amino acids. Germline values: CDR1 MDHEN, CDR2 SYDVKM. The CDR3: CASTSGQGSYNEQFF. Here the CDR3 DNA reads TGTGCCAGCACTTCTGGGCAGGGATCCTACAATGAGCAGTTCTTC.

This chain joins TRBV5-1 and TRBJ1-1; 8 bases fit TRBD1. Unmatched junction bases numbered 6, after V lost 2 bases and J lost 6 bases. The germline V gene has CDR1 SGHRS and CDR2 YFSETQ. The CDR3 extends over 14 amino acids. CDR3 loop: CASSFGQGRPEAFF. DNA for the CDR3: TGCGCCAGCAGCTTCGGACAGGGAAGGCCTGAAGCTTTCTTT.

This rearrangement joins TRBV7-2 to TRBJ1-2; D may be TRBD1 (5 bases). The CDR3 consists of 14 residues. With 4 bases removed from V and 0 bases from J, the gap between germline ends came to 9 bases. Germline CDR1 and CDR2: SGHTA and FQGNSA. The CDR3 region is CASSSAGSNYGYTF. In DNA form, the CDR3 reads TGTGCCAGCAGCTCCGCAGGGTCTAACTATGGCTACACCTTC. Looking up the rest from reference TRBV7-2 and TRBJ1-2 gives the full variable domain: GAGVSQSPSNKVTEKGKDVELRCDPISGHTALYWYRQSLGQGLEFLIYFQGNSAPDKSGLPSDRFSAERTGGSVSTLTIQRTQQEDSAVYLCASSSAGSNYGYTFGSGTRLTVV.